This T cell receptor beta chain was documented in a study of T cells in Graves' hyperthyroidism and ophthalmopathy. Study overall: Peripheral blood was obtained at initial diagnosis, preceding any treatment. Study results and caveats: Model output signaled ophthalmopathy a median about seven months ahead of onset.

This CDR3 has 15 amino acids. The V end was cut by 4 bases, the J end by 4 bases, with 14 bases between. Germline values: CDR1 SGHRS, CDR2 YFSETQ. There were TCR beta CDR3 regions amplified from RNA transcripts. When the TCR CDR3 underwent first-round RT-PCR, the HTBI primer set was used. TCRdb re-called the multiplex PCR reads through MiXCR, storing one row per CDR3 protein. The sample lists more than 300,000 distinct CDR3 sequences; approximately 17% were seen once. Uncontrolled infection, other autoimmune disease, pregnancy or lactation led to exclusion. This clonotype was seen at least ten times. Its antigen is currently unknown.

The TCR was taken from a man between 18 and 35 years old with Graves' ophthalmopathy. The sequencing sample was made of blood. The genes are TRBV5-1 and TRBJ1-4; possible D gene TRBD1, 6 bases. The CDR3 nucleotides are TGCGCCAGCAGCCCGAGACAGGCGTTTAATGAAAAACTGTTTTTT. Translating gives CASSPRQAFNEKLFF.